This TCR beta chain was sequenced during a study of T cell changes during pregnancy in multiple sclerosis. The assay was immunoSEQ multiplex PCR, and TCRdb's table has in-frame clones only and misses some. The sample holds roughly 100,000 clones; 91% are singletons and the top ten take roughly 1.7%. CDR1 is SNHLY, CDR2 FYNNEI, per germline. This CDR3 is 12 amino acids long. After removal of 7 bases from V and 6 bases from J, the junction contained 3 bases not matched to a gene. The chain combines TRBV2 with TRBJ1-2, with 9 positions matching TRBD1. The sequenced sample was peripheral blood, obtained after pregnancy. The receptor comes from a female donor in good health, enrolled as a control in a pregnancy study. The CDR3 is CASIRDRDGYTF. The CDR3 DNA reads as TGTGCCAGCATTAGGGACAGGGATGGCTACACCTTC.